The clone carrying this T cell receptor (beta chain) was seen more than once but under ten times. Thyroid surgery had not been preceded by any treatment in any patient. The data originate from a study of metastatic and nonmetastatic thyroid tumors. Germline V gene data show CDR1 as MNHEY and CDR2 as SMNVEV (reference sequence). Deletions cut 1 base from V and 10 bases from J, with 14 bases between. The CDR3 covers 13 residues. TCRdb reprocessed the PCR reads using MiXCR. This table has tens of thousands of clones, about 16% appearing once. Sequenced material: blood. The TCR was taken from a male donor with papillary thyroid cancer or a benign thyroid nodule (not recorded which). Some clones in this sample may be carry-over from other donors' samples. This chain links TRBV27 with TRBJ2-7; D perhaps matches TRBD2 (6 bases). The DNA of the CDR3 is TGTGCCAGCAGTTTATACGGGGGAGGCTATCAGTACTTC. Protein product: CASSLYGGGYQYF.